The present TCR beta chain was sequenced within a study of blood T cell repertoires in COVID-19. At the level of the study: Donors in the United States, Italy and Spain gave samples during acute or convalescent COVID-19.

Followed over time, Seattle patients had been enrolled while infection was active. The CDR3 covers 13 residues. Trimming took 0 bases from V and 4 from J, leaving 6 bases between them. Germline V gene sequence: CDR1 LGHNA, CDR2 YSLEER. Profiled with immunoSEQ multiplex PCR; TCRdb holds only in-frame clones, not every one. The data contain 100,000 to 150,000 clones, around 85% of them singletons. This sequence joins TRBV4-3 and TRBJ1-1; D is uncertain. This receptor was taken from a young man with COVID-19, enrolled during active disease. The specimen was peripheral blood. The CDR3 sequence is CASSQERGTEAFF. CDR3 bases: TGCGCCAGCAGCCAAGAACGGGGCACTGAAGCTTTCTTT.